This is a list of T cell receptor beta chains from one sample in a study of cytomegalovirus exposure and HLA in healthy donors. The data were produced by immunoSEQ multiplex PCR, yet TCRdb's version contains in-frame clones alone and is incomplete. The table records under 150,000 clones, about 72% of them present only once. Sequenced material: PBMCs. The origin of the receptors is a man aged 35 to 55 in good health and CMV-seronegative. Each CDR3 is given with its conserved first and last residue.

v_call,j_call,cdr3_aa
TRBV6-5,TRBJ2-7,CASSDSGRAYEQYF
TRBV19,TRBJ2-3,CASSWGRGTDTQYF
TRBV2,TRBJ2-3,CASTGKLAGVGTDTQYF
TRBV5-6,TRBJ2-3,CASSAGLAGTDTQYF
TRBV4-2,TRBJ1-1,CASSQIQGVRNTEAFF
TRBV7-2,TRBJ2-1,CASSLRTSIPNNEQFF
TRBV5-4,TRBJ1-1,CASSLGGREAFF
TRBV2,TRBJ1-5,CASRGQGMMQPQNF
TRBV9,TRBJ2-7,CASSGGPGQGAYEQYF
TRBV15,TRBJ2-7,CATSRGWVAGAGEQYF
TRBV11-1,TRBJ2-6,CASSSTGSGANVLTF
TRBV9,TRBJ2-1,CASSVVGLDYNEQFF
TRBV27,TRBJ2-1,CASQDATNEQFF
TRBV28,TRBJ1-1,CASSSGQGWTEAFF
TRBV19,TRBJ2-7,CASSIASGRAEYEQYF
TRBV5-8,TRBJ2-5,CASRLSLAGKETQYF
TRBV15,TRBJ1-4,CATSRSGIRGGKEKLFF
TRBV19,TRBJ1-5,CASSMGQGGPQHF
TRBV5-8,TRBJ2-7,CASSFGSGKYF
TRBV10-3,TRBJ2-2,CATTPDRGGDTGELFF
TRBV5-1,TRBJ2-7,CASSSGLAGGYEQYF
TRBV7-9,TRBJ2-5,CASSLGYFQETQYF
TRBV4-1,TRBJ2-7,CASSQETPRLYEQYF
TRBV27,TRBJ2-3,CASSLAGVTDTQYF